The 25 T cell receptor beta chains below come from one sample, sequenced in a study of quantifying T cell responses using KT2 cells. The overall study: cDNA was made from DNase-treated RNA using alpha and beta constant primers.

A single-stranded UMI oligo with SP2 sequence was ligated to cDNA 3' ends. The first PCR ran three to four cycles with an equimolar RC1.1 and RC1.2 beta primer mix. MiXCR, applied by TCRdb to the UMI-ligation and nested PCR reads, yields one record per CDR3 protein. The sample carries tens of thousands of distinct CDR3 sequences, around a tenth recorded once. Sequenced material: PBMCs spiked with cells of the T cell clone KT2. These receptors were taken from a human donor.

A few counts support this clonotype. V and J are TRBV6-6 and TRBJ1-6, with D tentatively TRBD1 (5 bases). The CDR3 totals 14 residues. The V and J ends lost 7 bases and 8 bases respectively, with 15 bases between them. Germline values: CDR1 MNHNY, CDR2 SVGAGI (reference sequence). The CDR3 DNA reads as TGTGCCAGCACCCCCGGGACCCAATATTCACCCCTCCACTTT. Its protein is CASTPGTQYSPLHF.

In its sample, this clonotype was seen many times. This chain connects TRBV5-6 to TRBJ2-7, with D maybe TRBD1 (6 bases). The CDR3 loop spans 13 amino acids. With 4 bases removed from V and 1 base from J, the gap between germline ends came to 9 bases. Per the germline V gene, CDR1 is SGHDT and CDR2 is YYEEEE. The CDR3 region is CASSLDRSYEQYF. The CDR3 nucleotides read TGTGCCAGCAGCCTGGACAGATCCTACGAGCAGTACTTC.

This clonotype showed up many times. The V gene is TRBV11-3, the J gene TRBJ2-5, with 12 nucleotides matching TRBD2. Germline CDR1 SGHNT, CDR2 YENEEA. V dropped 1 base and J dropped 3; count of bases not matched to a gene: 0. The CDR3 loop spans 15 amino acids. The CDR3 region has the DNA TGTGCCAGCAGCTTAGGACTAGCGGGAGAAGAGACCCAGTACTTC. This codes for CASSLGLAGEETQYF.

This clonotype was seen repeatedly, ten times or more. This chain connects TRBV6-1 to TRBJ2-7; D possibly matches TRBD1 or TRBD2 (5 bases each). Trimming took off 5 bases at V and 2 bases at J, with 10 bases between the two ends. Germline V gives CDR1 MNHNS, CDR2 SASEGT. The CDR3 is 13 amino acids. CDR3 sequence (DNA): TGTGCCAGCAGTCCCAGGGAGACCTACGAGCAGTACTTC. Its protein is CASSPRETYEQYF.

V and J are TRBV15 and TRBJ1-6; possible D gene TRBD1, 5 bases. Trimming took off 0 bases at V and 7 bases at J, with 13 bases between the two ends. Germline lookup yields CDR1 LNHNV and CDR2 YYDKDF (reference sequence). The CDR3 has 16 residues. The CDR3 DNA reads TGTGCCACCAGCAGAGATAAGAGGGACGGCAATTCACCCCTCCACTTT. Protein product: CATSRDKRDGNSPLHF. Full variable domain (missing parts from reference TRBV15 and TRBJ1-6): DAMVIQNPRYQVTQFGKPVTLSCSQTLNHNVMYWYQQKSSQAPKLLFHYYDKDFNNEADTPDNFQSRRPNTSFCFLDIRSPGLGDTAMYLCATSRDKRDGNSPLHFGNGTRLTVT.

This clonotype occurred many times. J is TRBJ2-6 and V is TRBV11-3; 7 bases map to TRBD1. V lost 5 bases to trimming and J lost 0 bases; unmatched junction nucleotides: 7. In germline, CDR1 is SGHNT, CDR2 YENEEA. The CDR3 runs to 17 residues. CDR3 DNA sequence: TGTGCCAGCAGCAACCGGGACAGTTACTCTGGGGCCAACGTCCTGACTTTC. Its translation: CASSNRDSYSGANVLTF.

This clonotype was recorded a few times. The chain has TRBV11-2 and TRBJ2-3; tentatively, D is TRBD1 (5 bases). The V gene lost 4 bases and the J gene lost 0 bases, with 11 bases spanning the gap. This CDR3 region has 15 residues. CDR1 and CDR2 from the germline V gene are SGHAT and FQNNGV. CDR3 sequence: CASSSLWTSTDTQYF. CDR3 sequence (DNA): TGTGCCAGCAGCTCACTATGGACAAGCACAGATACGCAGTATTTT.

The chain combines TRBV5-1 with TRBJ2-3; perhaps TRBD2 as D (5 bases). Germline CDR1 is SGHRS and CDR2 is YFSETQ. The length of the CDR3 is 12 residues. V was shortened by 2 bases and J by 6 bases, with 7 bases between the two germline ends. The CDR3 sequence is CASSFSSDTQYF. The CDR3 DNA reads as TGCGCCAGCAGCTTCTCTAGCGATACGCAGTATTTT.

The genes are TRBV12-3 or TRBV12-4 and TRBJ2-5; 7 nucleotides agree with TRBD1. The trim removed 6 bases at V and 1 base at J, leaving 2 bases unmatched. The CDR3 loop spans 13 amino acids. The chain's CDR3 is CASRGQLQETQYF. CDR3 sequence (DNA): TGTGCCAGCAGGGGACAGCTCCAAGAGACCCAGTACTTC.

In this sample, this clonotype turned up a few times. The genes are TRBV2 and TRBJ1-3; no definite D call. The CDR3 is made up of 15 amino acids. V dropped 6 bases and J dropped 0 bases, with 12 bases sitting between them. Germline CDR1 is SNHLY and CDR2 is FYNNEI. The CDR3 DNA follows: TGTGCCAGCAGCGATACATTTGCCTCTGGAAACACCATATATTTT. This encodes CASSDTFASGNTIYF.

At least ten counts were recorded for this clonotype. This chain uses TRBV4-1 with TRBJ1-2; D gene uncertain. The length of the CDR3 is 16 residues. Germline lookup yields CDR1 MGHRA and CDR2 YSYEKL. With 3 bases removed from V and 4 bases from J, the gap between germline ends came to 18 bases. The CDR3 loop reads CASSQPRTGRPYGYTF. The CDR3 nucleotides read TGCGCCAGCAGCCAGCCCCGTACGGGAAGGCCCTATGGCTACACCTTC.

The chain links TRBV12-3 or TRBV12-4 to TRBJ2-2; no clear D. The CDR3 consists of 13 residues. V lost 1 base and J lost 4, with 4 bases in between. As DNA, the CDR3 is TGTGCCAGCAGTTTAGATTCCACCGGGGAGCTGTTTTTT. Translated: CASSLDSTGELFF.

J is TRBJ1-6 and V is TRBV6-5; D perhaps matches TRBD1 (5 bases). The ends were cut back, 5 bases at V and 10 bases at J, with 18 bases in the middle. Germline loops: CDR1 MNHEY, CDR2 SVGAGI. There are 15 residues in the CDR3. This CDR3 reads CASSGGGGYRSPLHF. The CDR3 DNA follows: TGTGCCAGCAGTGGGGGTGGGGGTTATCGGTCACCCCTCCACTTT.

This clonotype occurred a few times. The rearrangement uses TRBV7-2 and TRBJ2-2; possibly TRBD1 or TRBD2 for D (5 bases each). Germline V gene sequence: CDR1 SGHTA, CDR2 FQGNSA. The CDR3 extends over 14 amino acids. Trimming took 1 base from V and 7 from J, leaving 10 bases between them. The CDR3 DNA follows: TGTGCCAGCAGCTTAGAAGGGGACGTCGGGGAGCTGTTTTTT. This encodes CASSLEGDVGELFF.

This clonotype turned up a few times. This sequence joins TRBV12-3 or TRBV12-4 and TRBJ2-1; the match to TRBD2 covers 10 bases. Germline trimming cut 7 bases from V and 12 bases from J; bases unmatched to any gene: 21. CDR3 length: 17 residues. The chain's CDR3 is CASTPIRSSGSIGMQFF. In nucleotides, the CDR3 is TGTGCCAGCACCCCGATCAGGTCTAGCGGGAGCATTGGGATGCAGTTCTTC.

This clonotype has at least ten counts. This chain joins TRBV20-1 and TRBJ1-4; D not certain. Germline CDR1 and CDR2: DFQATT and SNEGSKA (reference sequence). The V end was cut by 2 bases, the J end by 0 bases, with 4 bases between. This CDR3 has 13 amino acids. The CDR3 loop reads CSARRTTNEKLFF. CDR3 sequence (DNA): TGCAGTGCTAGACGAACAACTAATGAAAAACTGTTTTTT.

In this sample, this clonotype turned up a few times. The chain uses TRBV3-1 and TRBJ2-7, with 8 bases matching TRBD1. V lost 6 bases to trimming and J lost 2 bases; unmatched junction nucleotides: 9. This CDR3 spans 15 amino acids. CDR1 and CDR2 (germline): LGHDT, YNNKEL (reference sequence). CDR3 DNA sequence: TGTGCCAGCAGGCCCGGGACAGGCTTTACCTACGAGCAGTACTTC. Translating gives CASRPGTGFTYEQYF.

Only a few counts were recorded for this clonotype. The chain joins TRBV7-2 to TRBJ2-3, with D perhaps given as TRBD1 or TRBD2 (5 bases each). The CDR3 loop spans 15 amino acids. Germline-derived CDR1 and CDR2 are SGHTA and FQGNSA. Deletions cut 2 bases from V and 2 bases from J, with 11 bases between. In nucleotides, the CDR3 is TGTGCCAGCAGCTTAAGGGACCGAGACACAGATACGCAGTATTTT. This encodes CASSLRDRDTDTQYF.

The chain combines TRBV27 with TRBJ1-2; D might be TRBD1 (5 bases). CDR3 length: 14 residues. Trimming removed 10 bases at V and 5 bases at J, with 20 bases between. In germline, CDR1 is MNHEY, CDR2 SMNVEV (reference sequence). CDR3 nucleotides: TGTGCCACCTTTCGCGACAGTCCCACATATGGCTACACCTTC. Its protein is CATFRDSPTYGYTF.

This clonotype was observed at least ten times. J is TRBJ2-3 and V is TRBV20-1; D gene unclear. V lost 0 bases and J 2 bases, leaving 15 bases between the germline ends. Germline V CDR1 and CDR2: DFQATT, SNEGSKA (reference sequence). This CDR3 region has 16 residues. Here the CDR3 reads CSARDLGPEITDTQYF. For the CDR3, the DNA is TGCAGTGCTAGAGATCTCGGACCTGAAATCACAGATACGCAGTATTTT.

The chain recombines TRBV7-2 with TRBJ2-1; 7 positions match TRBD1. The CDR3 has 15 residues. The V gene's germline CDR1 is SGHTA and CDR2 FQGNSA. V was pared by 5 bases and J by 4 bases, with 8 bases of the junction left unmatched. CDR3 DNA: TGTGCCAGCAGCCTCCCGGGACAGATGTACAATGAGCAGTTCTTC. Protein: CASSLPGQMYNEQFF.

This clonotype was seen a few times. This chain links TRBV6-6 with TRBJ1-1; D may be TRBD1 (6 bases). The germline gives CDR1 MNHNY, CDR2 SVGAGI (reference sequence). CDR3 length: 12 residues. V lost 5 bases, J lost 8 bases, and 12 bases lay in between. This chain's CDR3 is CASSPPGTEAFF. CDR3 DNA: TGTGCCAGCAGTCCTCCTGGGACAGAAGCTTTCTTT.

The rearrangement joins TRBV20-1 to TRBJ1-5, with D unclear. The CDR3 is 13 amino acids. Germline CDR1 reads DFQATT; CDR2 reads SNEGSKA (reference sequence). Between the trimmed V and J ends, which lost 1 base and 3 bases, there was a span of 7 bases. CDR3 residues: CSARGPPNQPQHF. The CDR3 region has the DNA TGCAGTGCTAGAGGACCACCCAATCAGCCCCAGCATTTT.

This clonotype was observed at least ten times. The V and J genes are TRBV20-1 and TRBJ2-7; 9 nucleotides agree with TRBD1. CDR3 length: 14 amino acids. The germline gives CDR1 DFQATT, CDR2 SNEGSKA (reference sequence). J lost 1 base, V lost 6 bases, and 7 bases had no gene match. The CDR3 region is CSAPKTGGSYEQYF. CDR3 nucleotide sequence: TGCAGTGCCCCTAAGACAGGGGGATCCTACGAGCAGTACTTC.

The chain couples TRBV29-1 to TRBJ1-1, with no clear D. V was trimmed by 3 bases and J by 1 base, leaving 24 bases between them. Looked up from germline, CDR1 is SQVTM and CDR2 is ANQGSEA. The CDR3 loop spans 18 amino acids. The CDR3: CSVDDRQEDGLRNTEAFF. CDR3 in DNA: TGCAGCGTTGACGACCGCCAGGAGGACGGGTTACGGAACACTGAAGCTTTCTTT.